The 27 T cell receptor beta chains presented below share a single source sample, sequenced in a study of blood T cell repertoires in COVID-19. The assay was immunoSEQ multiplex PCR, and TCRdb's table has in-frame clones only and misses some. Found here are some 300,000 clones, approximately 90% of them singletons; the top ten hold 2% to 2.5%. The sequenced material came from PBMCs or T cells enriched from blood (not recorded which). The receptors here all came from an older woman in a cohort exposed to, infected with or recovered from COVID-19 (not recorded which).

Here the CDR3 DNA reads TGTGCCAGCAGTTACGAGACTAATAATTCACCCCTCCACTTT. Its translation is CASSYETNNSPLHF. This chain connects TRBV6-6 to TRBJ1-6, with unresolved D. The germline V and J ends were trimmed by 2 bases and 5 bases, with 7 bases remaining between them. The length of the CDR3 is 14 residues. Germline values: CDR1 MNHNY, CDR2 SVGAGI (reference sequence).

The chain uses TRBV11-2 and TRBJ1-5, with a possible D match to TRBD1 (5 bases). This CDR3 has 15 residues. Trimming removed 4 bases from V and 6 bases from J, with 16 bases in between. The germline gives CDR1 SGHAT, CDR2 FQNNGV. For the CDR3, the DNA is TGTGCCAGCAGCTCCGGGGGGGGGAGCGTTCAGCCCCAGCATTTT. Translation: CASSSGGGSVQPQHF.

This CDR3 is CASSLAGQSNEKLFF. The CDR3 DNA reads as TGCGCCAGCAGCTTGGCCGGACAGAGTAATGAAAAACTGTTTTTT. The V call is TRBV5-1, the J call TRBJ1-4, with TRBD1 as a possible D gene (6 bases). The V end lost 0 bases, the J end lost 4 bases, and 10 bases lay between the germline ends. CDR3 length: 15 amino acids. CDR1 and CDR2 from the germline V gene are SGHRS and YFSETQ.

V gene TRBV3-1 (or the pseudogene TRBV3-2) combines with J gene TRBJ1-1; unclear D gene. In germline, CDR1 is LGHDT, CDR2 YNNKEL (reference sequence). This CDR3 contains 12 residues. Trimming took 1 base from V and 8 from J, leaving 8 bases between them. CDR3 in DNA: TGTGCCAGCAGCCAAGGGCTCAGGGAAGCTTTCTTT. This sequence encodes CASSQGLREAFF.

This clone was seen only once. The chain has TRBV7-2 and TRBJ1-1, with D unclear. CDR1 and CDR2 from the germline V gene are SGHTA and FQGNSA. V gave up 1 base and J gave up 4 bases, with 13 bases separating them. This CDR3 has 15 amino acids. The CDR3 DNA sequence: TGTGCCAGCAGCTTAGGGTCTCAGGTGGCCACTGAAGCTTTCTTT. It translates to CASSLGSQVATEAFF.

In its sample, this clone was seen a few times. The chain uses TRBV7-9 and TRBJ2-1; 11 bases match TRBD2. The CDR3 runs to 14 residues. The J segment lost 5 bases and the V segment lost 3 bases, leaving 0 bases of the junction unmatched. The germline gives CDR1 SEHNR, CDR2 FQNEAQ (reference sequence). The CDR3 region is CASSLTSGDNEQFF. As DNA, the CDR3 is TGTGCCAGCAGCTTGACTAGCGGGGACAATGAGCAGTTCTTC.

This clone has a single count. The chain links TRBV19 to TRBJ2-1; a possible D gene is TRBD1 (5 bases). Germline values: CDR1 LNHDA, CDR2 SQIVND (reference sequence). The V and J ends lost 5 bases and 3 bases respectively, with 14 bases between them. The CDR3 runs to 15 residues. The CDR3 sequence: CASSAGRGLYNEQFF. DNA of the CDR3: TGTGCCAGTAGTGCCGGAAGGGGCCTCTACAATGAGCAGTTCTTC.

CDR3 region: CASSSPGQPNSPLHF. The CDR3 region has the DNA TGTGCCAGTAGTAGCCCGGGACAGCCTAATTCACCCCTCCACTTT. The chain is built from TRBV19 and TRBJ1-6; TRBD1 matches at 7 bases. The CDR3 spans 15 residues. The V segment lost 4 bases and the J segment 6 bases; nucleotides outside the gene matches: 6. The V gene's germline CDR1 is LNHDA and CDR2 SQIVND (reference sequence).

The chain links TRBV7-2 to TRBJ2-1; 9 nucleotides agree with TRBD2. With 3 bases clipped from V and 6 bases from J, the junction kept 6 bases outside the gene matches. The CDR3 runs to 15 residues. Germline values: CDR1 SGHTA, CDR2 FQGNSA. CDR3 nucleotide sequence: TGTGCCAGCAGCTTGGGCGGGAGGGCCCCCAATGAGCAGTTCTTC. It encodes CASSLGGRAPNEQFF.

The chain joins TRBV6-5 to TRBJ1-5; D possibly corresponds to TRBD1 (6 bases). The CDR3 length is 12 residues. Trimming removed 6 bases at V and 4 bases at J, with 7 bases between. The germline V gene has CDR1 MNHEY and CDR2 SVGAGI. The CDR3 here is CASRTGNQPQHF. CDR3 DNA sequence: TGTGCCAGCAGGACAGGTAATCAGCCCCAGCATTTT.

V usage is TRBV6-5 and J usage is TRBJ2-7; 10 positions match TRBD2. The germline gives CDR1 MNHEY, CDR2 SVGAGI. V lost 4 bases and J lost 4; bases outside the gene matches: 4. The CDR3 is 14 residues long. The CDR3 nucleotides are TGTGCCAGCAGTTCCAGCGGGAGGGGGTACGAGCAGTACTTC. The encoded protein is CASSSSGRGYEQYF.

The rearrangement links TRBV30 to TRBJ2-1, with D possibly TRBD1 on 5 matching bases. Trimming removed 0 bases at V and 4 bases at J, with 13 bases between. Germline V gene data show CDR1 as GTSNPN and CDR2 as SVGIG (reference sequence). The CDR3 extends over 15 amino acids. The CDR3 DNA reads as TGTGCCTGGAGTGTATCCGCCCGGACATACAATGAGCAGTTCTTC. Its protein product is CAWSVSARTYNEQFF.

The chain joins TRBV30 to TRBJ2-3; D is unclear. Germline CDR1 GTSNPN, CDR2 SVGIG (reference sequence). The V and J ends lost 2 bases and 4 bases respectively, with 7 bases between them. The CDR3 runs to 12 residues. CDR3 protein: CAWSLPPDTQYF. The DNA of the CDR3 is TGTGCCTGGAGTCTCCCCCCAGATACGCAGTATTTT.

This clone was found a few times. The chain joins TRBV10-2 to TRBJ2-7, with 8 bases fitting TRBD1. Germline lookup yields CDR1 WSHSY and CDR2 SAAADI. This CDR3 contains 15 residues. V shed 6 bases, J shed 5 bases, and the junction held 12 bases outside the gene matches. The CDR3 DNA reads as TGCGCCAGCAGGGCCGGGACAGGAGGGCTGGACGAGCAGTACTTC. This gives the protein CASRAGTGGLDEQYF.

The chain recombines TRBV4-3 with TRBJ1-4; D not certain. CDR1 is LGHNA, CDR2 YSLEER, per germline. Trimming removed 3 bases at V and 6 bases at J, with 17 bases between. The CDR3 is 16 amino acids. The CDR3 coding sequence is TGCGCCAGCAGCCAGGCGCTGGGCGTTCCTGATGAAAAACTGTTTTTT. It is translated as CASSQALGVPDEKLFF.

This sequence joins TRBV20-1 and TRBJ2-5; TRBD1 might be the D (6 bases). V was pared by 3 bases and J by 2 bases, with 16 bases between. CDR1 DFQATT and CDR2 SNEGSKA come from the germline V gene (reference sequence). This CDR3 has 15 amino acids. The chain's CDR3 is CSASSGYRVQETQYF. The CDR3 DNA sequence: TGCAGTGCTAGTAGTGGTTACAGGGTTCAAGAGACCCAGTACTTC.

The CDR3 spells CASSADRGAYGYTF. The CDR3 DNA reads TGTGCCAGCAGCGCGGACAGGGGGGCCTATGGCTACACCTTC. The chain is built from TRBV5-4 and TRBJ1-2; the match to TRBD1 covers 10 bases. The V segment lost 4 bases and the J segment 4 bases; nucleotides outside the gene matches: 4. The CDR3 runs 14 residues. CDR1 and CDR2 from the germline V gene are SGHNT and YYREEE (reference sequence).

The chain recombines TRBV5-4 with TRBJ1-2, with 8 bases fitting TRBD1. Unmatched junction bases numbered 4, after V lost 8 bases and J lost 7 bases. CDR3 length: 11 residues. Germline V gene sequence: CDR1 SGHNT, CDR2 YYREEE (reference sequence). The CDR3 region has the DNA TGTGCCAGTGGACAGGGTCTTGGCTACACCTTC. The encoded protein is CASGQGLGYTF.

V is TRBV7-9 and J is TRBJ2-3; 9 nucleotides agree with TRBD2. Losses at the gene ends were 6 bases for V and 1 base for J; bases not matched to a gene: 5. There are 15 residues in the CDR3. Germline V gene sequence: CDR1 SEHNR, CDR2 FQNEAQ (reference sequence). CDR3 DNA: TGTGCCAGCAGACTATGGACTAGCGGCACAGATACGCAGTATTTT. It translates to CASRLWTSGTDTQYF.

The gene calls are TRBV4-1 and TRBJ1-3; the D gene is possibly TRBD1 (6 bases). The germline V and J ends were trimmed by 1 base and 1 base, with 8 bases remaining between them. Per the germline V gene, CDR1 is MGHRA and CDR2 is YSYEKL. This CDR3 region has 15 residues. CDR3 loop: CASSQVGTSGNTIYF. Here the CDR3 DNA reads TGCGCCAGCAGCCAAGTCGGGACATCTGGAAACACCATATATTTT.

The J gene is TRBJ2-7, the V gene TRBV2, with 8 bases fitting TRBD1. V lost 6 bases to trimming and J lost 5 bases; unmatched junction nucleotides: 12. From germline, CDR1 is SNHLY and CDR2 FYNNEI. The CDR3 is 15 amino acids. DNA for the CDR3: TGTGCCAGCAGGGGGGACAGGAAGGGCCCTAACGAGCAGTACTTC. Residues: CASRGDRKGPNEQYF. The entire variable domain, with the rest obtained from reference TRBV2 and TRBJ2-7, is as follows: EPEVTQTPSHQVTQMGQEVILRCVPISNHLYFYWYRQILGQKVEFLVSFYNNEISEKSEIFDDQFSVERPDGSNFTLKIRSTKLEDSAMYFCASRGDRKGPNEQYFGPGTRLTVT.

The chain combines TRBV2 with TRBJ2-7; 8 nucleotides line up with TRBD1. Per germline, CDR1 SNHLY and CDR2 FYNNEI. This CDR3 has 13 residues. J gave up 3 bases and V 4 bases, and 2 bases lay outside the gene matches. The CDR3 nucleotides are TGTGCCAGCAGTGCGGACAGGGACTACGAGCAGTACTTC. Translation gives CASSADRDYEQYF.

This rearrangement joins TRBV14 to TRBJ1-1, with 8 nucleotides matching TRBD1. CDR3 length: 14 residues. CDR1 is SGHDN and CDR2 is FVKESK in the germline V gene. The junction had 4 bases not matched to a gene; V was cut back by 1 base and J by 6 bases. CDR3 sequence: CASSQAGGIPEAFF. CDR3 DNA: TGTGCCAGCAGCCAAGCAGGGGGCATACCTGAAGCTTTCTTT.

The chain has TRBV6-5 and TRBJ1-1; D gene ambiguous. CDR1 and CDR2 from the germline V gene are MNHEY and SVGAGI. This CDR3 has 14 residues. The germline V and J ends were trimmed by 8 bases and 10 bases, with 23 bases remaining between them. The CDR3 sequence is CASLELRVSSVAFF. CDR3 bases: TGTGCCAGCTTAGAGTTGAGAGTCTCCTCCGTAGCTTTCTTT.

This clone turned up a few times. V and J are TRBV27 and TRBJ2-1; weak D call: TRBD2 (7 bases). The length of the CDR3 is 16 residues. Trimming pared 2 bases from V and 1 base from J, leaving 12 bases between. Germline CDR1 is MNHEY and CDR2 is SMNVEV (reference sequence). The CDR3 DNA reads TGTGCCAGCAGTTTACGGGGGGCTCCATCCTACAATGAGCAGTTCTTC. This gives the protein CASSLRGAPSYNEQFF.

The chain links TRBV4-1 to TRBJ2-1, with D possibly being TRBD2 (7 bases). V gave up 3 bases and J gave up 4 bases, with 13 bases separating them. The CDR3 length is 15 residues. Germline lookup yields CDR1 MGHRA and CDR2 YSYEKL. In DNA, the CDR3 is TGCGCCAGCAGCCAGGGGGCGCGGGGGTACAATGAGCAGTTCTTC. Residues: CASSQGARGYNEQFF.

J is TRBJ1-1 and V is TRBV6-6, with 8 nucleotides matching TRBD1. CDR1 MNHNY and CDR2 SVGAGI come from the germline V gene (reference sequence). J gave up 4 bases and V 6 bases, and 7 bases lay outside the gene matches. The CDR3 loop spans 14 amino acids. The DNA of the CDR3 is TGTGCCAGCAGAGGACTGACAGGGGTCACTGAAGCTTTCTTT. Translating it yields CASRGLTGVTEAFF.